This T cell receptor (beta chain) originates from a study of T cells in tumors after PD-1 blockade. CDR3 size: 14 residues. Trimming removed 2 bases at V and 3 bases at J, with 11 bases between. The germline CDR1 and CDR2 sequences are SGHRS and YFSETQ. Assay used: immunoSEQ multiplex PCR; TCRdb lists only in-frame clones, some missing. The repertoire consists of 15,000 or so clones, with over 75% occurring once and the leading ten covering 22%. The V call is TRBV5-1, the J call TRBJ1-1, with no clear D. Sample: PBMCs, taken after anti-PD-1 treatment. The receptor was isolated from a human donor with basal cell carcinoma. CDR3 DNA sequence: TGCGCCAGCAGCTTATTTTCCGGGGACACTGAAGCTTTCTTT. Translation: CASSLFSGDTEAFF. The whole variable domain, remainder taken from reference TRBV5-1 and TRBJ1-1, is KAGVTQTPRYLIKTRGQQVTLSCSPISGHRSVSWYQQTPGQGLQFLFEYFSETQRNKGNFPGRFSGRQFSNSRSEMNVSTLELGDSALYLCASSLFSGDTEAFFGQGTRLTVV.